Each of the 17 T cell receptor beta chains below was sequenced from the same sample in a study of T cell responses to AZD1222 COVID-19 vaccine. Libraries were prepared by immunoSEQ multiplex PCR; TCRdb keeps only in-frame clonotypes and omits some of them. The profile shows approximately 100,000 clones, roughly nine tenths of them singletons. The sequences come from peripheral blood, collected on day 0 of AZD1222 vaccination. The receptors originated from an adult in good health.

This chain links TRBV5-1 with TRBJ2-2; 12 bases match TRBD2. The CDR3 spans 19 residues. The germline CDR1 and CDR2 sequences are SGHRS and YFSETQ. V gave up 2 bases and J gave up 4 bases; unmatched junction bases: 12. The CDR3 DNA follows: TGCGCCAGCAGCTTACGGACTAGCGGGGTCGGTGGGGGCACCGGGGAGCTGTTTTTT. Residues: CASSLRTSGVGGGTGELFF.

The rearrangement uses TRBV6-1 and TRBJ1-1; D remains ambiguous. V was cut by 3 bases and J by 0 bases, with 11 bases left in between. Germline loops: CDR1 MNHNS, CDR2 SASEGT. There are 15 residues in the CDR3. CDR3 in amino acids: CASSDVGQVNTEAFF. The CDR3 DNA is TGTGCCAGCAGTGATGTAGGGCAGGTGAACACTGAAGCTTTCTTT.

The gene calls are TRBV11-1 and TRBJ2-2, with TRBD1 identical over 8 bases. Germline V gene data show CDR1 as SGHAT and CDR2 as FQDESV (reference sequence). J gave up 0 bases and V 5 bases, and 5 bases lay outside the gene matches. The CDR3 loop spans 16 amino acids. The CDR3 nucleotides read TGTGCCAGCAGCCCGCAGACAGGGGCGAACACCGGGGAGCTGTTTTTT. Its translation is CASSPQTGANTGELFF.

This chain uses TRBV7-2 with TRBJ1-2; 9 positions match TRBD1. V lost 4 bases, J lost 6 bases, and 9 bases stayed unmatched. The germline V gene encodes CDR1 SGHTA and CDR2 FQGNSA. The CDR3 length is 15 residues. CDR3: CASSWTGVTSDGYTF. The DNA of the CDR3 is TGTGCCAGCAGCTGGACAGGGGTGACTAGCGATGGCTACACCTTC.

This sequence joins TRBV19 and TRBJ2-3; perhaps TRBD2 as D (5 bases). The CDR3 loop spans 15 amino acids. V was shortened by 1 base and J by 2 bases, with 10 bases between the two germline ends. Germline lookup yields CDR1 LNHDA and CDR2 SQIVND (reference sequence). CDR3: CASSIGAGLTDTQYF. The CDR3 coding sequence is TGTGCCAGTAGTATAGGGGCGGGTCTCACAGATACGCAGTATTTT. The variable domain in full, completed from reference TRBV19 and TRBJ2-3, reads DGGITQSPKYLFRKEGQNVTLSCEQNLNHDAMYWYRQDPGQGLRLIYYSQIVNDFQKGDIAEGYSVSREKKESFPLTVTSAQKNPTAFYLCASSIGAGLTDTQYFGPGTRLTVL.

The V and J genes are TRBV24-1 and TRBJ1-1, with TRBD1 identical over 9 bases. The V segment lost 0 bases and the J segment 2 bases; nucleotides outside the gene matches: 18. Per germline, CDR1 KGHDR and CDR2 SFDVKD. The CDR3 is 21 amino acids. As DNA, the CDR3 is TGTGCCACCAGTGATTTGCTTGGGGCTAGGGGGGGGACAGGGAACAACACTGAAGCTTTCTTT. The encoded protein is CATSDLLGARGGTGNNTEAFF.

V and J are TRBV27 and TRBJ1-3; D ambiguous. The CDR3 spans 14 residues. Trimming cost V 6 bases and J 4 bases, with 13 bases left between them. Germline CDR1 reads MNHEY; CDR2 reads SMNVEV (reference sequence). The chain's CDR3 is CASSPSGAGNTIYF. The DNA of the CDR3 is TGTGCCAGCAGCCCTTCCGGAGCGGGAAACACCATATATTTT.

The chain couples TRBV18 to TRBJ1-5; perhaps TRBD1 as D (5 bases). Germline V lookup: CDR1 KGHSH, CDR2 LQKENI. Trimming removed 3 bases from V and 2 bases from J, with 8 bases in between. The CDR3 totals 14 residues. The CDR3 bases are TGTGCCAGCTCACCTTTGGGGGGCAATCAGCCCCAGCATTTT. Its protein product is CASSPLGGNQPQHF.

This chain links TRBV7-2 with TRBJ2-7, with a weak D call TRBD1 (6 bases). CDR1 is SGHTA, CDR2 FQGNSA, per germline. CDR3 length: 14 residues. Trimming stripped 7 bases from V and 4 bases from J, with 17 bases between. Written as DNA, the CDR3 is TGTGCCAGCAACCCCGGGACATCGAAATACGAGCAGTACTTC. The encoded protein is CASNPGTSKYEQYF.

This rearrangement joins TRBV5-6 to TRBJ2-5, with D perhaps assigned TRBD1 or TRBD2 (6 bases each). This CDR3 comprises 13 residues. The V end lost 1 base, the J end lost 5 bases, and 9 bases lay between the germline ends. Germline loops: CDR1 SGHDT, CDR2 YYEEEE. The CDR3 reads CASSLRGAETQYF. Here the CDR3 DNA reads TGTGCCAGCAGCTTGAGGGGGGCGGAGACCCAGTACTTC. The variable domain in full, completed from reference TRBV5-6 and TRBJ2-5, reads DAGVTQSPTHLIKTRGQQVTLRCSPKSGHDTVSWYQQALGQGPQFIFQYYEEEERQRGNFPDRFSGHQFPNYSSELNVNALLLGDSALYLCASSLRGAETQYFGPGTRLLVL.

The chain has TRBV19 and TRBJ1-6; D not resolved. Germline CDR1 reads LNHDA; CDR2 reads SQIVND (reference sequence). The germline V and J ends were trimmed by 1 base and 6 bases, with 13 bases remaining between them. The CDR3 contains 16 residues. The CDR3 region is CASSIGKRTGNSPLHF. The DNA for the CDR3 is TGTGCCAGTAGTATAGGGAAAAGAACCGGTAATTCACCCCTCCACTTT.

The rearrangement joins TRBV6-6 to TRBJ1-2, with D unclear. This CDR3 has 15 amino acids. From germline, CDR1 is MNHNY and CDR2 SVGAGI (reference sequence). Trimming took 7 bases from V and 4 from J, leaving 19 bases between them. CDR3: CASTNDGAASYGYTF. CDR3 nucleotide sequence: TGTGCCAGCACTAACGACGGCGCTGCGAGCTATGGCTACACCTTC.

This clone was seen once. The V gene is TRBV9, the J gene TRBJ2-1; tentative D call: TRBD2 (5 bases). This CDR3 has 16 amino acids. CDR1 and CDR2 from the germline V gene are SGDLS and YYNGEE. Trimming took 0 bases from V and 7 from J, leaving 17 bases between them. The CDR3 sequence is CASSVALGVVENEQFF. CDR3 coding DNA: TGTGCCAGCAGCGTAGCTCTCGGGGTGGTGGAGAATGAGCAGTTCTTC.

This rearrangement joins TRBV3-1 (or the pseudogene TRBV3-2) to TRBJ2-1; 7 bases map to TRBD1. CDR3 length: 14 amino acids. From germline, CDR1 is LGHDT and CDR2 YNNKEL (reference sequence). The J segment lost 6 bases and the V segment lost 1 base, leaving 3 bases of the junction unmatched. The CDR3 loop reads CASSQVRDSNEQFF. The CDR3 DNA is TGTGCCAGCAGCCAAGTCCGGGACAGCAATGAGCAGTTCTTC.

V is TRBV7-2 and J is TRBJ2-2; no definite D call. CDR3 size: 14 residues. Trimming pared 4 bases from V and 1 base from J, leaving 7 bases between. Germline loops: CDR1 SGHTA, CDR2 FQGNSA. The CDR3 DNA sequence: TGTGCCAGCAGCTCGACTTTGAACACCGGGGAGCTGTTTTTT. Encoded protein: CASSSTLNTGELFF.

This chain connects TRBV19 to TRBJ1-5, with D hard to call. Germline CDR1 LNHDA, CDR2 SQIVND (reference sequence). The CDR3 runs 16 residues. The V end lost 2 bases, the J end lost 0 bases, and 11 bases lay between the germline ends. CDR3 residues: CASSISAGDSNQPQHF. For the CDR3, the DNA is TGTGCCAGTAGTATATCCGCGGGAGATAGCAATCAGCCCCAGCATTTT.

The CDR3 coding sequence is TGTGCCACCAGTGATTTGCACGGGACAGGGAAAGAGACCCAGTACTTC. It translates to CATSDLHGTGKETQYF. V is TRBV24-1 and J is TRBJ2-5, with 9 bases fitting TRBD1. Germline values: CDR1 KGHDR, CDR2 SFDVKD. V dropped 0 bases and J dropped 3; count of bases not matched to a gene: 4. This CDR3 has 16 amino acids.